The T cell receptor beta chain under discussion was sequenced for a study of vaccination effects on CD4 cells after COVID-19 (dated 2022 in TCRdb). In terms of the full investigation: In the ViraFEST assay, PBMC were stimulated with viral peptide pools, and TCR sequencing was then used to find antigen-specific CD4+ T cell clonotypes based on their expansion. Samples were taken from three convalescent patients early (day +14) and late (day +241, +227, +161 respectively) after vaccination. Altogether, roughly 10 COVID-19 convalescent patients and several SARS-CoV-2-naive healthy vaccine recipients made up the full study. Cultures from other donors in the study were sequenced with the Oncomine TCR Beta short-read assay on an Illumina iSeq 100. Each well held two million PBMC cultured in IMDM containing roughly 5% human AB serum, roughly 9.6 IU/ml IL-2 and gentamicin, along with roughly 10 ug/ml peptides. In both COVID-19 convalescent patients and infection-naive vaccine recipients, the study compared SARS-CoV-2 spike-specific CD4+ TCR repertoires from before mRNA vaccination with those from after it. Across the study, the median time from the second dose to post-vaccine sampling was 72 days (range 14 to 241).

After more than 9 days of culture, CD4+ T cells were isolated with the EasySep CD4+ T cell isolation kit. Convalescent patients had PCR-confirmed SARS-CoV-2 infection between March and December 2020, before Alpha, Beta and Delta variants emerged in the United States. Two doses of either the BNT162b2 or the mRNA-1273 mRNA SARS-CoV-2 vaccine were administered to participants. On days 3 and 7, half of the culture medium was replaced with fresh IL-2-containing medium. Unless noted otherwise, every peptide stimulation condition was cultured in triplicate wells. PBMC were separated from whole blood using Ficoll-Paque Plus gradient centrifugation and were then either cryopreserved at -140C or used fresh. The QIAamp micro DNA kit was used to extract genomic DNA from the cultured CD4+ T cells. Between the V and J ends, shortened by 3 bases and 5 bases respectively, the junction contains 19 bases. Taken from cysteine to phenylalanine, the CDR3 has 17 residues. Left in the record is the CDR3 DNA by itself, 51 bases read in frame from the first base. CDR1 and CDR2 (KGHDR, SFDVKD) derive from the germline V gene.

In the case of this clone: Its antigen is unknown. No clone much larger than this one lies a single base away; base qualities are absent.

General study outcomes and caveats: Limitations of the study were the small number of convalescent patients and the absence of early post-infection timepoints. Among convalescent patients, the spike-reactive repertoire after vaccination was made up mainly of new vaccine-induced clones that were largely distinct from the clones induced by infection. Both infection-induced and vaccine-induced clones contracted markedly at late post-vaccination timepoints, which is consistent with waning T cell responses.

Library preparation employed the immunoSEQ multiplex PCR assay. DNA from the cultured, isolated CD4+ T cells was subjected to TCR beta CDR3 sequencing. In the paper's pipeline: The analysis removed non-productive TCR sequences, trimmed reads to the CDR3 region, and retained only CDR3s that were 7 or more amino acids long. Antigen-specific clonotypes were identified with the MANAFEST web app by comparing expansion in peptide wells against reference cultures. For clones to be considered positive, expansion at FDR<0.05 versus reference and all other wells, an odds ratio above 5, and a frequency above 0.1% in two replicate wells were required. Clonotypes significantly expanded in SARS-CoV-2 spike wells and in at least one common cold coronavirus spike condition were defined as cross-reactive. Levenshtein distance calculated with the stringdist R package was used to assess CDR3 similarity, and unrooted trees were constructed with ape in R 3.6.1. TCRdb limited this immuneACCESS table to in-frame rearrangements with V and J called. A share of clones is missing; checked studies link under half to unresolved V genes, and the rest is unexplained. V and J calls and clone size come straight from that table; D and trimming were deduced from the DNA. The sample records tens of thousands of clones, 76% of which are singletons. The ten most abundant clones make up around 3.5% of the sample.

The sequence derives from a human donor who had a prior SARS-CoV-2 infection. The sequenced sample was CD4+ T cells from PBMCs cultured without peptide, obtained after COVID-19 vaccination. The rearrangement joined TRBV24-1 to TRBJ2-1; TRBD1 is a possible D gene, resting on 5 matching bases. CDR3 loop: CATSDRQLGRTHNEQFF. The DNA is TGTGCCACCAGTGATCGACAGTTAGGACGCACACACAATGAGCAGTTCTTC.